Following are 23 T cell receptor beta chains from one sample sequenced in a study of T cells in Graves' hyperthyroidism and ophthalmopathy (dated by TCRdb to between 2019 and 2020). The receptor library was made with multiplex PCR. Sequencing instrument: Illumina HiSeq 2000. TCR beta CDR3 regions were amplified from RNA transcripts. The TCR CDR3 was subjected to a first round of RT-PCR using the HTBI primer set and the Qiagen OneStep RT-PCR kit. Using fastp at Q25 and MiXCR, TCRdb reprocessed the public reads and kept productive beta chains. CDR3 protein sequences are deduplicated, and each keeps its most common genes and DNA. The sample table lists approximately 620,000 distinct CDR3 sequences, more than 11% of them with a count of one. Under 7% of the sample lies in the top ten. The specimen was blood. The receptor set was obtained from a young woman with Graves' hyperthyroidism that later progressed to Graves' ophthalmopathy.

This clonotype has a count of ten or more. This chain uses TRBV24-1 with TRBJ2-7, with TRBD1 identical over 7 bases. Trimming at V came to 3 bases and at J to 1 base, leaving 8 bases not matched to a gene. The CDR3 length is 16 residues. Germline V gene sequence: CDR1 KGHDR, CDR2 SFDVKD. CDR3 in DNA: TGTGCCACCAGTGATGCCCCGGGACAGTCATCCTACGAGCAGTACTTC. It is translated as CATSDAPGQSSYEQYF.

Only a few counts were recorded for this clonotype. The chain joins TRBV5-1 to TRBJ1-1; no clear D. This CDR3 has 15 amino acids. V lost 4 bases and J 5 bases, leaving 18 bases between the germline ends. CDR1 is SGHRS, CDR2 YFSETQ, per germline. The CDR3 nucleotides read TGCGCCAGCAGCGCTGGGTCCCGACGGGATACTGAAGCTTTCTTT. This sequence encodes CASSAGSRRDTEAFF.

This clonotype appeared many times. This chain uses TRBV12-3 or TRBV12-4 with TRBJ2-7, with 16 bases lining up with TRBD2. CDR3 length: 18 residues. V trimming: 2 bases; J trimming: 4 bases; junction bases outside the gene matches: 8. The CDR3 region is CASSLLGTSGRARYEQYF. CDR3 DNA sequence: TGTGCCAGCAGTTTACTTGGGACTAGCGGGAGGGCTCGGTACGAGCAGTACTTC.

Concerning this clonotype itself: This clone may be a read error of a much larger clone one base away. The chain combines TRBV10-3 with TRBJ2-1; 9 bases agree with TRBD2. From germline, CDR1 is ENHRY and CDR2 SYGVKD. This CDR3 is built from 14 residues. The CDR3 sequence is CAVRLADINNEQFF. The DNA for the CDR3 is TGTGCCGTCAGACTAGCGGACATTAACAATGAGCAGTTCTTC.

At least ten counts were recorded for this clonotype. V and J are TRBV3-1 and TRBJ1-1; possibly TRBD1 for D (6 bases). Germline values: CDR1 LGHDT, CDR2 YNNKEL (reference sequence). The CDR3 length is 13 residues. The V and J ends lost 2 bases and 5 bases respectively, with 9 bases between them. CDR3 nucleotide sequence: TGTGCCAGCAGCCAAACAGGGAAAACTGAAGCTTTCTTT. As protein: CASSQTGKTEAFF. Drawing the rest from reference TRBV3-1 and TRBJ1-1, the complete variable domain is DTAVSQTPKYLVTQMGNDKSIKCEQNLGHDTMYWYKQDSKKFLKIMFSYNNKELIINETVPNRFSPKSPDKAHLNLHINSLELGDSAVYFCASSQTGKTEAFFGQGTRLTVV.

This clonotype was recorded many times. V is TRBV9 and J is TRBJ1-1; tentative D call: TRBD1 (5 bases). V was trimmed by 3 bases and J by 1 base, leaving 13 bases between them. Per the germline V gene, CDR1 is SGDLS and CDR2 is YYNGEE. The CDR3 contains 15 residues. CDR3 DNA sequence: TGTGCCAGCAGCGGCCCCCGGGGGGGGAACACTGAAGCTTTCTTT. Amino acids: CASSGPRGGNTEAFF.

J is TRBJ2-2 and V is TRBV24-1, with D unclear. The CDR3 covers 14 residues. Trimming pared 7 bases from V and 1 base from J, leaving 9 bases between. CDR1 and CDR2 from the germline V gene are KGHDR and SFDVKD. CDR3 amino acids: CATSTQVNTGELFF. The CDR3 coding sequence is TGTGCCACCAGCACCCAGGTGAACACCGGGGAGCTGTTTTTT.

This clonotype was seen many times. Here the CDR3 reads CASSLSSWDEQYF. The CDR3 DNA reads TGTGCCAGCAGCCTCTCATCCTGGGACGAGCAGTACTTC. The chain has TRBV11-3 and TRBJ2-7; no clear D gene. Looked up from germline, CDR1 is SGHNT and CDR2 is YENEEA. V was pared by 5 bases and J by 5 bases, with 13 bases between. The CDR3 totals 13 residues.

This clonotype has ten or more counts. The chain couples TRBV20-1 to TRBJ1-1; D remains unclear. Trimming shortened V by 6 bases and J by 0 bases, and 11 bases separated the two germline ends. The CDR3 covers 13 residues. Germline values: CDR1 DFQATT, CDR2 SNEGSKA (reference sequence). In nucleotides, the CDR3 is TGCAGTGCGACCGACGGCATGAACACTGAAGCTTTCTTT. Protein product: CSATDGMNTEAFF.

This clonotype was recorded many times. V usage is TRBV30 and J usage is TRBJ1-1; D is ambiguous. V lost 0 bases to trimming and J lost 6 bases, with 11 bases between them. This CDR3 is built from 13 residues. Germline-derived CDR1 and CDR2 are GTSNPN and SVGIG (reference sequence). CDR3 coding DNA: TGTGCCTGGAGTGTAGGCAGTTGGCCTGAAGCTTTCTTT. Its translation is CAWSVGSWPEAFF.

In this sample, this clonotype turned up a few times. For the CDR3, the DNA is TGTGCCAGCAGCTTGGAGCCCGAGCCAGGGGAAAAACTGTTTTTT. The encoded protein is CASSLEPEPGEKLFF. This chain links TRBV5-4 with TRBJ1-4; a possible D gene is TRBD1 (5 bases). CDR1 and CDR2 from the germline V gene are SGHNT and YYREEE (reference sequence). The CDR3 runs 15 residues. V lost 0 bases and J 8 bases, leaving 14 bases between the germline ends.

In this sample, this clonotype turned up many times. The rearrangement uses TRBV6-2 or TRBV6-3 and TRBJ1-6; D is ambiguous. Trimming stripped 5 bases from V and 11 bases from J, with 13 bases between. The CDR3 extends over 13 amino acids. The germline CDR1 and CDR2 sequences are MNHEY and SVGEGT. The CDR3 sequence: CASSIGLLAPLHF. Written as DNA, the CDR3 is TGTGCCAGCAGTATAGGACTTCTAGCACCCCTCCACTTT.

This clonotype was seen repeatedly, ten times or more. J is TRBJ2-7 and V is TRBV19; D not certain. The CDR3 is made up of 14 amino acids. Trimming removed 3 bases from V and 8 bases from J, with 17 bases in between. Per germline, CDR1 LNHDA and CDR2 SQIVND (reference sequence). The CDR3 protein is CASSIADTAPKQYF. The CDR3 DNA reads TGTGCCAGTAGTATTGCCGACACAGCCCCCAAGCAGTACTTC.

At least ten counts were recorded for this clonotype. V is TRBV7-8 and J is TRBJ1-1, with D maybe TRBD1 (5 bases). The CDR3 length is 14 residues. The V and J ends lost 6 bases and 0 bases respectively, with 11 bases between them. Germline CDR1 is SGHVS and CDR2 is FQNEAQ. The CDR3, as DNA: TGTGCCAGCAGGCCGGGGCAGATGAACACTGAAGCTTTCTTT. It encodes CASRPGQMNTEAFF.

This clonotype turned up a few times. The chain has TRBV5-1 and TRBJ1-3; 10 nucleotides agree with TRBD1. CDR3 size: 17 residues. V dropped 2 bases and J dropped 7; count of bases not matched to a gene: 12. CDR1 is SGHRS and CDR2 is YFSETQ in the germline V gene. The CDR3 DNA sequence: TGCGCCAGCAGCTTCAGAGCCGGGACAGGGGAGGCGAACACCATATATTTT. It encodes CASSFRAGTGEANTIYF.

This clonotype has at least ten counts. The V and J genes are TRBV6-1 and TRBJ1-1, with D possibly matching TRBD1 (5 bases). This CDR3 region has 13 residues. V was cut by 5 bases and J by 4 bases, with 11 bases left in between. The germline gives CDR1 MNHNS, CDR2 SASEGT. The CDR3, as DNA: TGTGCCAGCAGTCGGGTTGGGGGCACTGAAGCTTTCTTT. Its protein is CASSRVGGTEAFF.

This clonotype was found a few times. The CDR3 nucleotides read TGTGCCACCCAGTTACGAGGCGGGAGGAGTCGAGAGACCCAGTACTTC. Encoded protein: CATQLRGGRSRETQYF. The chain is built from TRBV6-5 and TRBJ2-5; 8 bases are shared with TRBD2. Per germline, CDR1 MNHEY and CDR2 SVGAGI. The V segment lost 10 bases and the J segment 4 bases; nucleotides outside the gene matches: 17. The CDR3 spans 16 residues.

This clonotype showed up many times. The genes are TRBV11-2 and TRBJ2-7, with D tentatively TRBD2 (5 bases). CDR1 is SGHAT and CDR2 is FQNNGV in the germline V gene. This CDR3 has 16 amino acids. The V and J ends lost 4 bases and 3 bases respectively, with 19 bases between them. The CDR3 DNA sequence: TGTGCCAGCAGCTACTCGCCGACCGGGAAGAACTACGAGCAGTACTTC. Protein: CASSYSPTGKNYEQYF.

This clonotype was observed at least ten times. This chain's CDR3 is CASSTHPQDTDTQYF. The DNA of the CDR3 is TGTGCCAGCAGCACTCACCCCCAGGACACAGATACGCAGTATTTT. The chain couples TRBV11-2 to TRBJ2-3; D gene unclear. The ends were cut back, 5 bases at V and 2 bases at J, with 14 bases in the middle. The germline V gene has CDR1 SGHAT and CDR2 FQNNGV. The CDR3 sequence is 15 residues long.

CDR3 sequence reads: CARGGGAGANVLTF. The CDR3 nucleotides read TGTGCCCGCGGAGGGGGGGCTGGGGCCAACGTCCTGACTTTC. The chain carries TRBV30 and TRBJ2-6; D is perhaps TRBD2 (7 bases). Germline CDR1 reads GTSNPN; CDR2 reads SVGIG (reference sequence). This CDR3 comprises 14 residues. V lost 8 bases to trimming and J lost 2 bases, with 13 bases between them. The entire variable domain, with the rest obtained from reference TRBV30 and TRBJ2-6, is as follows: SQTIHQWPATLVQPVGSPLSLECTVEGTSNPNLYWYRQAAGRGLQLLFYSVGIGQISSEVPQNLSASRPQDRQFILSSKKLLLSDSGFYLCARGGGAGANVLTFGAGSRLTVL.

This clonotype was detected a few times. The chain combines TRBV29-1 with TRBJ1-6; D is unclear. Germline V gene lookup returns CDR1 SQVTM and CDR2 ANQGSEA. This CDR3 region has 13 residues. Trimming stripped 8 bases from V and 7 bases from J, with 15 bases between. The chain's CDR3 is CSPRRQFNSPLHF. CDR3 nucleotide sequence: TGCAGCCCAAGAAGGCAGTTCAATTCACCCCTCCACTTT. Complete variable domain (other parts from reference TRBV29-1 and TRBJ1-6): SAVISQKPSRDICQRGTSLTIQCQVDSQVTMMFWYRQQPGQSLTLIATANQGSEATYESGFVIDKFPISRPNLTFSTLTVSNMSPEDSSIYLCSPRRQFNSPLHFGNGTRLTVT.

The rearrangement joins TRBV13 to TRBJ2-2; 7 positions agree with TRBD1. CDR1 is PRHDT and CDR2 is FYEKMQ in the germline V gene (reference sequence). The CDR3 is 14 residues long. The J segment lost 5 bases and the V segment lost 5 bases, leaving 5 bases of the junction unmatched. CDR3 DNA: TGTGCCAGCAGCCCCGAACAGGGGACCGGGGAGCTGTTTTTT. It specifies CASSPEQGTGELFF.

This clonotype has ten or more counts. This chain connects TRBV20-1 to TRBJ1-5; D remains unclear. From germline, CDR1 is DFQATT and CDR2 SNEGSKA (reference sequence). The V and J ends lost 6 bases and 4 bases respectively, with 19 bases between them. This CDR3 comprises 15 residues. CDR3 nucleotides: TGCAGTGCGTTCCGGAAGAACAGCCAGAATCAGCCCCAGCATTTT. Its protein is CSAFRKNSQNQPQHF.